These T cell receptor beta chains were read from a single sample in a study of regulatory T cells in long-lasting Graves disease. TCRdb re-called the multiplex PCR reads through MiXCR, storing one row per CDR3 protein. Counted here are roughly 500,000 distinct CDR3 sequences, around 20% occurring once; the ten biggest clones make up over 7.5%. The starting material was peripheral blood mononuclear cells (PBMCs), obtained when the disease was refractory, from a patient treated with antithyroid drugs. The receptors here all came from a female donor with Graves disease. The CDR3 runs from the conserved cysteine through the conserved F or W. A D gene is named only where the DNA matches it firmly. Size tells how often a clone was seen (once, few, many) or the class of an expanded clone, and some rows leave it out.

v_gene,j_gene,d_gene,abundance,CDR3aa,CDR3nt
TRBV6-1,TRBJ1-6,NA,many,CASGGVEYNSPLHF,TGTGCCAGCGGAGGGGTTGAGTATAATTCACCCCTCCACTTT
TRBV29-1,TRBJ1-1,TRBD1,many,CSGGTANTEAFF,TGCAGCGGGGGGACAGCGAACACTGAAGCTTTCTTT
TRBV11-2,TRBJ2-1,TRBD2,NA,CASSNRLAGGPNEQFF,TGTGCCAGCAGCAACAGACTAGCGGGAGGGCCCAATGAGCAGTTCTTC
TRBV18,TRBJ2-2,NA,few,CASSLLDSANTGELFF,TGTGCCAGCTCACTTTTGGACAGTGCGAACACCGGGGAGCTGTTTTTT
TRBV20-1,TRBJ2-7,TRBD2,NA,CSARDRVSGSYEQYF,TGCAGTGCTAGAGATCGGGTTAGCGGGAGTTACGAGCAGTACTTC
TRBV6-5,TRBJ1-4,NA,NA,CASSYVEGAEKLFF,TGTGCCAGCAGTTACGTGGAGGGTGCTGAAAAACTGTTTTTT
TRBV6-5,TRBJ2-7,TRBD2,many,CASSYYRTSGVRAF,TGTGCCAGCAGTTACTACAGGACTAGCGGGGTACGGGCTTTC
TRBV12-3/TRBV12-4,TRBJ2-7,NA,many,CATRAGVSYEQYF,TGTGCCACTCGGGCAGGGGTCTCCTACGAGCAGTACTTC
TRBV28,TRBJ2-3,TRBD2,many,CASSRGLAGTDTQYF,TGTGCCAGCTCAAGGGGACTAGCTGGTACAGATACGCAGTATTTT
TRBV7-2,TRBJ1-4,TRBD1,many,CASSPLGRGRQSNEKLFF,TGTGCCAGCAGTCCCCTCGGGAGGGGGCGACAATCTAATGAAAAACTGTTTTTT
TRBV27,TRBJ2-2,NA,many,CASSLQFTGELFF,TGTGCCAGCAGTTTACAGTTCACCGGGGAGCTGTTTTTT
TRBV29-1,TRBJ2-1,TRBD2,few,CSVVGGSFYEQFF,TGCAGCGTTGTGGGCGGGAGCTTTTATGAGCAGTTCTTC
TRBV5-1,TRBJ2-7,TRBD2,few,CASSPGGGEGSEQYF,TGCGCCAGCAGCCCGGGAGGGGGAGAAGGGTCCGAGCAGTACTTC
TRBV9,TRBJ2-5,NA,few,CASSVGGGTGAQYF,TGTGCCAGCAGCGTAGGTGGAGGGACGGGGGCCCAGTACTTC
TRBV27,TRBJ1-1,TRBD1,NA,CASRSGGNTEASF,TGTGCCAGCAGATCAGGGGGGAACACTGAAGCTTCCTTT
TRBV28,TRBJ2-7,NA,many,CASSQDGLGEQYF,TGTGCCAGCAGTCAGGATGGGCTTGGGGAGCAGTACTTC
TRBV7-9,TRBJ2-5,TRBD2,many,CASSGRGLARAETQYF,TGTGCCAGCAGCGGAAGGGGACTAGCGCGCGCAGAGACCCAGTACTTC
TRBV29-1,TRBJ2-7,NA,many,CSVEVPGYEQYF,TGCAGCGTTGAGGTCCCGGGATACGAGCAGTACTTC
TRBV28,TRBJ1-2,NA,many,CASSPFHDYGYTF,TGTGCCAGCAGTCCTTTCCATGACTATGGCTACACCTTC
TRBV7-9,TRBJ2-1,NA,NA,CASSLVTDLYNEQFF,TGTGCCAGCAGCTTAGTTACAGATTTATACAATGAGCAGTTCTTC
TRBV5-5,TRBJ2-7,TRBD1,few,CASSARDSGFGEQYF,TGTGCCAGCAGCGCCCGGGACAGTGGGTTTGGCGAGCAGTACTTC
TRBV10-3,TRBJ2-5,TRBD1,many,CAISEEGQVAETQYF,TGTGCCATCAGTGAGGAGGGACAGGTGGCAGAGACCCAGTACTTC
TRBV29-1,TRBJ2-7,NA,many,CSVEVGRATYEQYF,TGCAGCGTTGAAGTAGGGCGGGCAACCTACGAGCAGTACTTC
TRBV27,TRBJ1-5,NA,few,CASSLFLGQPQHF,TGTGCCAGCAGTTTATTCCTCGGGCAGCCCCAGCATTTT
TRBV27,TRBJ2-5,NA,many,CASTETGQETQYF,TGTGCCAGCACCGAGACAGGCCAAGAGACCCAGTACTTC
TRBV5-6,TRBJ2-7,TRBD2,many,CASSLDGRSPYEQYF,TGTGCCAGCAGCCTCGACGGGAGGTCGCCCTACGAGCAGTACTTC
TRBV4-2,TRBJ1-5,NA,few,CASSQELTGNQPQHF,TGTGCCAGCAGCCAAGAGTTGACAGGTAATCAGCCCCAGCATTTT
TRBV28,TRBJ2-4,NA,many,CASSFRKSRGYTLAKNIQYF,TGTGCCAGCAGTTTCCGAAAGAGCAGGGGCTACACCCTAGCCAAAAACATTCAGTACTTC
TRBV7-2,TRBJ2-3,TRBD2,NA,CASSSSGSGFDTQYF,TGTGCCAGCAGTTCTAGCGGGAGTGGTTTTGATACGCAGTATTTT
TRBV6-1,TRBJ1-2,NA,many,CASRTSGSANGYTF,TGTGCCAGCAGGACGTCCGGATCGGCCAATGGCTACACCTTC
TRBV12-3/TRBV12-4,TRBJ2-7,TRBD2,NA,CASSLASGSYERYF,TGTGCCAGCAGTTTGGCTAGCGGGAGTTACGAGCGGTACTTC
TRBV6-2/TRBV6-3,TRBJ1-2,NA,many,CASSYPTVRRTVYGYTF,TGTGCCAGCAGTTACCCGACGGTCCGGCGGACGGTCTATGGCTACACCTTC
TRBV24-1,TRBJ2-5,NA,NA,CATSEARGYQETQYF,TGTGCCACCAGTGAGGCCCGGGGGTACCAAGAGACCCAGTACTTC
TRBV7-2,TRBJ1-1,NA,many,CASSFSGVPEAFF,TGTGCCAGCAGCTTCTCAGGGGTTCCTGAAGCTTTCTTT
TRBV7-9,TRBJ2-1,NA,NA,CASSLLDRNEQFF,TGTGCCAGCAGCTTACTCGACAGGAATGAGCAGTTCTTC
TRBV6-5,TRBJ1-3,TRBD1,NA,CASSYLQQGAENTIYF,TGTGCCAGCAGTTACCTCCAACAGGGGGCTGAAAACACCATATATTTT
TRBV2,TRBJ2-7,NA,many,CASSGDNAYEQYF,TGTGCCAGCAGTGGGGACAACGCCTACGAGCAGTACTTC
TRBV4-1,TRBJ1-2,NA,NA,CASSQDRSTNYGYTF,TGCGCCAGCAGCCAAGATAGATCCACTAACTATGGCTACACCTTC
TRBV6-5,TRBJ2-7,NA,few,CASSYSNSRAGTNEQYF,TGTGCCAGCAGTTACTCGAATAGTCGGGCAGGGACGAACGAGCAGTACTTC
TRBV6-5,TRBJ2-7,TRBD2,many,CASSYQPLAVVYEQYF,TGTGCCAGCAGTTACCAGCCTCTAGCGGTCGTCTACGAGCAGTACTTC
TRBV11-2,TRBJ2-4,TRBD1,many,CASSGPGQFSKNIQYF,TGTGCCAGCAGCGGACCGGGACAGTTTTCCAAAAACATTCAGTACTTC